A selection of T cell receptor beta chains follows, all from one sample in a study of T cell repertoires in cytomegalovirus infection. TCRdb itself ran the reads through MiXCR, one entry per CDR3 protein. The repertoire holds 250,000 to 300,000 distinct CDR3 sequences, with approximately 15% as singletons. Sequencing was carried out using PBMCs. All receptors come from a human donor in good health (CMV status not recorded). Some clones in this sample may be carry-over from other donors' samples. Both conserved end residues are part of each CDR3. A D gene is named only where the DNA matches it firmly. Clone sizes are given selectively: once, few, many, or a class where the clone is expanded.

d_gene	abundance	j_gene	v_gene	CDR3aa	CDR3nt
.	.	TRBJ1-1	TRBV6-1	CASSEASVREAFF	TGTGCCAGCAGTGAAGCGAGTGTGAGGGAAGCTTTCTTT
TRBD2	few	TRBJ2-5	TRBV5-8	CASSLVLAGKGFQETQYF	TGTGCCAGCAGCTTGGTCCTAGCGGGAAAAGGATTCCAAGAGACCCAGTACTTC
.	.	TRBJ2-1	TRBV6-6	CASSFSGGNEQFF	TGTGCCAGCAGTTTCTCAGGGGGGAATGAGCAGTTCTTC
TRBD2	few	TRBJ2-1	TRBV29-1	CSAKIGGLAGNEQFF	TGCAGCGCCAAAATCGGGGGACTAGCGGGTAATGAGCAGTTCTTC
.	.	TRBJ1-1	TRBV12-3/TRBV12-4	CASSLLEATEAFF	TGTGCCAGCAGCCTTCTGGAGGCCACTGAAGCTTTCTTT
.	many	TRBJ2-2	TRBV4-1	CASSPTGRDTGELFF	TGCGCCAGCAGCCCTACGGGTCGGGACACCGGGGAGCTGTTTTTT
.	few	TRBJ1-6	TRBV2	CASSGEDNSPLHF	TGTGCCAGCAGTGGGGAGGATAATTCACCCCTCCACTTT
TRBD1	few	TRBJ1-4	TRBV7-9	CASSLVSRQGNEKLFF	TGTGCCAGCAGCTTAGTTTCGCGACAGGGTAATGAAAAACTGTTTTTT
TRBD2	.	TRBJ2-5	TRBV19	CASSMVGLAQETQYF	TGTGCCAGTAGTATGGTGGGACTAGCTCAAGAGACCCAGTACTTC
.	.	TRBJ2-1	TRBV6-1	CASRRYQGDTYNEQFF	TGTGCCAGCAGACGTTACCAGGGAGACACCTACAATGAGCAGTTCTTC
.	few	TRBJ2-5	TRBV7-9	CASSLDGRTQYF	TGTGCCAGCAGCTTAGACGGTAGGACCCAGTACTTC
TRBD2	.	TRBJ2-1	TRBV5-1	CASSFYSGVDEQFF	TGCGCCAGCAGCTTTTATAGCGGGGTGGATGAGCAGTTCTTC
.	many	TRBJ2-6	TRBV7-9	CASSFWTGSSGANVLTF	TGTGCCAGCAGCTTTTGGACGGGTTCATCTGGGGCCAACGTCCTGACTTTC
TRBD2	.	TRBJ2-3	TRBV28	CASILAGGPSTDTQYF	TGTGCCAGCATACTAGCGGGAGGCCCTAGCACAGATACGCAGTATTTT
TRBD1	many	TRBJ1-1	TRBV7-3	CASSKDRDTEAFF	TGTGCCAGCAGCAAGGACAGGGACACTGAAGCTTTCTTT
.	many	TRBJ2-1	TRBV28	CASSSSSSYNEQFF	TGTGCCAGCAGTTCCTCGAGCTCCTACAATGAGCAGTTCTTC
.	few	TRBJ2-5	TRBV28	CASSFVSQETQYF	TGTGCCAGCAGTTTTGTATCCCAAGAGACCCAGTACTTC
TRBD1	few	TRBJ1-5	TRBV19	CASSIIGGLSNQPQHF	TGTGCCAGTAGTATCATAGGGGGCCTCAGCAATCAGCCCCAGCATTTT
TRBD2	few	TRBJ2-1	TRBV5-4	CASSLRGWGPSGTDEQFF	TGTGCCAGCAGCTTGCGAGGGTGGGGGCCTAGCGGGACGGATGAGCAGTTCTTC
TRBD2	few	TRBJ2-7	TRBV28	CASRTSGLAGLYEQYF	TGTGCCAGCAGAACCTCGGGACTAGCGGGTTTATACGAGCAGTACTTC
TRBD2	many	TRBJ2-3	TRBV7-2	CASSLGGRATDTQYF	TGTGCCAGCAGCTTAGGAGGGAGGGCCACAGATACGCAGTATTTT
TRBD2	many	TRBJ2-7	TRBV7-9	CASSSPSGTSGLVKYF	TGTGCCAGCAGTTCACCCTCCGGGACTAGCGGACTGGTGAAGTACTTC
.	many	TRBJ2-3	TRBV7-3	CASSPSLPDTQYF	TGTGCCAGCAGCCCTTCTTTGCCCGATACGCAGTATTTT
TRBD2	few	TRBJ2-5	TRBV4-2	CASSQALAGGAETQYF	TGTGCCAGCAGCCAAGCGCTAGCGGGGGGAGCAGAGACCCAGTACTTC
.	.	TRBJ2-1	TRBV7-2	CASRLTDSYNEQFF	TGTGCCAGCAGATTAACTGATTCCTACAATGAGCAGTTCTTC
.	.	TRBJ2-5	TRBV7-6	CASSSSTVPETQYF	TGTGCCAGCAGCTCATCGACAGTGCCGGAGACCCAGTACTTC
.	many	TRBJ2-7	TRBV19	CASSKSGSAYEQYF	TGTGCCAGTAGTAAGTCCGGGAGCGCCTACGAGCAGTACTTC
.	few	TRBJ1-5	TRBV20-1	CSVRRADQPQHF	TGCAGTGTTCGACGGGCTGATCAGCCCCAGCATTTT
TRBD2	.	TRBJ2-7	TRBV20-1	CSAKPGGGTYEQYF	TGCAGTGCAAAACCGGGAGGCGGAACCTACGAGCAGTACTTC
TRBD1	many	TRBJ2-3	TRBV7-2	CASSLQGDTQYF	TGTGCCAGCAGCCTACAGGGGGATACGCAGTATTTT
.	.	TRBJ2-1	TRBV29-1	CSAPGPGSNEQFF	TGCAGCGCACCGGGCCCCGGGAGTAATGAGCAGTTCTTC
TRBD2	.	TRBJ2-5	TRBV5-4	CASSSGTSGIQETQYF	TGTGCCAGCAGCTCCGGGACTAGCGGAATACAAGAGACCCAGTACTTC
.	.	TRBJ2-1	TRBV12-3/TRBV12-4	CASSRQYNEQFF	TGTGCCAGCAGCAGACAGTACAATGAGCAGTTCTTC
.	few	TRBJ2-7	TRBV29-1	CSVLDRPDEQYF	TGCAGCGTACTAGACAGGCCCGACGAGCAGTACTTC
.	.	TRBJ1-5	TRBV20-1	CSAREAANQPQHF	TGCAGTGCTAGAGAGGCCGCAAATCAGCCCCAGCATTTT
TRBD1	many	TRBJ1-5	TRBV6-6	CASSFPTRGQHNQPQHF	TGTGCCAGCAGTTTCCCCACGAGGGGACAGCACAATCAGCCCCAGCATTTT
.	few	TRBJ2-1	TRBV27	CASRTVNEQFF	TGTGCCAGCCGGACCGTCAATGAGCAGTTCTTC
.	many	TRBJ2-5	TRBV29-1	CSVGQLVVQETQYF	TGCAGCGTTGGACAGTTAGTAGTACAAGAGACCCAGTACTTC
TRBD1	many	TRBJ2-7	TRBV7-2	CASSWDRGLLYEQYF	TGTGCCAGCAGCTGGGACAGGGGCCTTCTCTACGAGCAGTACTTC
.	.	TRBJ1-1	TRBV19	CASKAGYKNTEAFF	TGTGCCAGTAAAGCCGGGTACAAGAACACTGAAGCTTTCTTT
.	.	TRBJ1-1	TRBV6-6	CATLGGTGEAFF	TGTGCCACCCTAGGGGGAACGGGTGAAGCTTTCTTT
.	.	TRBJ2-7	TRBV10-2	CASSNYEQYF	TGCGCCAGCAGCAACTACGAGCAGTACTTC
TRBD2	few	TRBJ2-2	TRBV19	CASKGRGGWTGELFF	TGTGCCAGTAAAGGGAGGGGAGGTTGGACCGGGGAGCTGTTTTTT
TRBD2	.	TRBJ2-6	TRBV19	CASSITSGSFSGANVLTF	TGTGCCAGTAGTATAACTAGCGGGAGTTTCTCTGGGGCCAACGTCCTGACTTTC
TRBD1	many	TRBJ1-5	TRBV7-2	CASSPRTGLNQPQHF	TGTGCCAGCAGCCCGAGGACAGGTCTCAATCAGCCCCAGCATTTT
TRBD1	few	TRBJ1-2	TRBV5-1	CASSPGGDGYGYTF	TGCGCCAGCAGCCCAGGGGGGGACGGCTATGGCTACACCTTC
.	many	TRBJ2-1	TRBV2	CASPQLGRFGYNEQFF	TGTGCCAGCCCACAACTCGGACGGTTCGGGTACAATGAGCAGTTCTTC
.	many	TRBJ1-1	TRBV12-3/TRBV12-4	CASSPLGGKFMNTEAFF	TGTGCCAGCAGTCCCCTGGGGGGGAAATTTATGAACACTGAAGCTTTCTTT
.	.	TRBJ1-2	TRBV20-1	CSAGTLGHYGYTF	TGCAGTGCTGGGACATTGGGGCATTATGGCTACACCTTC
TRBD2	.	TRBJ2-3	TRBV5-4	CASRPASGGSTDTQYF	TGTGCCAGCAGGCCCGCTAGCGGGGGTAGCACAGATACGCAGTATTTT
.	few	TRBJ1-5	TRBV28	CASSSKSLQQVGQPQHF	TGTGCCAGCAGTTCCAAATCGTTACAGCAAGTGGGGCAGCCCCAGCATTTT
.	.	TRBJ2-1	TRBV27	CASSPQGPVVDNEQFF	TGTGCCAGCAGTCCCCAGGGGCCCGTCGTTGACAATGAGCAGTTCTTC
.	.	TRBJ2-3	TRBV7-9	CASNPSRGARTDTQYF	TGTGCCAGCAACCCGTCGAGGGGGGCGCGCACAGATACGCAGTATTTT
.	few	TRBJ2-2	TRBV29-1	CSVRDTGELFF	TGCAGCGTACGGGACACCGGGGAGCTGTTTTTT
TRBD2	few	TRBJ2-1	TRBV20-1	CSASSSGRSNEQFF	TGCAGTGCTAGTTCTAGCGGGCGTTCCAATGAGCAGTTCTTC
.	many	TRBJ2-1	TRBV7-2	CASTPANTHSRQFF	TGTGCCAGCACCCCGGCAAACACCCACAGCAGGCAGTTCTTC
.	many	TRBJ1-2	TRBV14	CASSRVQGWGYGYTF	TGTGCCAGCAGCCGAGTACAGGGATGGGGCTATGGCTACACCTTC